This T cell receptor beta chain was retrieved from a study of CD8+CD57+ T cells in acquired aplastic anemia. Across the study: Average DNA yield from sorted CD4+ and CD8+ cells was around 3 ug. About 11 million reads, on average, were obtained for CD4+ cells from healthy donors. Study findings and constraints: CD8+ Simpson's diversity in patients was not significantly different from that in controls. Around 30 sequences, all CD8+ CDR3, were shared between patients and controls.

TCR beta VDJ and CDR3 profiles were obtained from a genomic DNA template. Each CDR3 protein gets one entry after TCRdb re-called the reads with MiXCR. The data hold roughly 150,000 distinct CDR3 sequences, with around 40% observed a single time. Germline V gives CDR1 MNHNS, CDR2 SASEGT. This CDR3 is 15 amino acids long. The table lists this clonotype with a few counts. The antigen is not known. With a much larger clone just one base away, this may be a read error. The material sequenced was sorted CD4+, CD8+, or CD8+CD57+ T cells (not recorded which) from PBMCs. This sequence originates from a human donor in good health. The chain joins TRBV6-1 to TRBJ1-2; D is uncertain. The CDR3 DNA reads TGTGCCAGCAGTGAAGCGTGGCAGGATAACTATGGCTGCACCTTC. This translates into CASSEAWQDNYGCTF.